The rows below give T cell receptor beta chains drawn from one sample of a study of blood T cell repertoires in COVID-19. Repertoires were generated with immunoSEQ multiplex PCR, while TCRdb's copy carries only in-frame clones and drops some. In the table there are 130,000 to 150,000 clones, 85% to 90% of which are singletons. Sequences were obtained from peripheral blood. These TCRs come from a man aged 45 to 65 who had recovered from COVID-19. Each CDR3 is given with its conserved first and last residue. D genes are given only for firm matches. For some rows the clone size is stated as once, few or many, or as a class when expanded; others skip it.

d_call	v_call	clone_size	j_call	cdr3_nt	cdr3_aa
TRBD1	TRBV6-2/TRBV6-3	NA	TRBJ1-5	TGTGCCAGCAGTTCGACAGGGGGCGATCAGCCCCAGCATTTT	CASSSTGGDQPQHF
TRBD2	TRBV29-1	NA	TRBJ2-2	TGCAGCGCCCGGGGACTAGCGGGGGGGGAGCTGTTTTTT	CSARGLAGGELFF
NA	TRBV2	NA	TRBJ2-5	TGTGCCAGCAGTGAGCGCGGCGGTTTCGAGACCCAGTACTTC	CASSERGGFETQYF
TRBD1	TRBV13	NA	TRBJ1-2	TGTGCCAGCAGCCCACAGGGGGCTAACTATGGCTACACCTTC	CASSPQGANYGYTF
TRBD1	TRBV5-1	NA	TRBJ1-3	TGCGCCAGCACCGGGACAGACTCTGGAAACACCATATATTTT	CASTGTDSGNTIYF
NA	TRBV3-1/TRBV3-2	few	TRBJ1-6	TGTGCCAGCAGCCAAGTTGAGAGTTCACCCCTCCACTTT	CASSQVESSPLHF
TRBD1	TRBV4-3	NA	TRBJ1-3	TGCGCCAGCAGTTGGGACAGCACGAGCTCTGGAAACACCATATATTTT	CASSWDSTSSGNTIYF
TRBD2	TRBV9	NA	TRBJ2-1	TGTGCCAGCAGCGTAGAAACAGCTACCGGGACTAGCGGGGGCTACAATGAGCAGTTCTTC	CASSVETATGTSGGYNEQFF
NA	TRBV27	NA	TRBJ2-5	TGTGCCAGCAGTTTTAGGCGGGAGACCCAGTACTTC	CASSFRRETQYF
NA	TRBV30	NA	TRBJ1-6	TGTGCCTGGAGTGTAAATCGGAACAGCTTATTCTATAATTCACCCCTCCACTTT	CAWSVNRNSLFYNSPLHF
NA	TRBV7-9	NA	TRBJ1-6	TGTGCCAGCAGCTTAGGGGACAACTCCTATAATTCACCCCTCCACTTT	CASSLGDNSYNSPLHF
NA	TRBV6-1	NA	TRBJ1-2	TGTGCCAGCCGGGAGGCAGGCAAATACTATGGCTACACCTTC	CASREAGKYYGYTF
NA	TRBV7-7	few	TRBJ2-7	TGTGCCAGCAGCTTAGTCGGGTCGAACGAGCAGTACTTC	CASSLVGSNEQYF
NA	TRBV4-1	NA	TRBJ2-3	TGCGCCAGCAGCCAGGGGTGGGGGGGGCGTGATACGCAGTATTTT	CASSQGWGGRDTQYF
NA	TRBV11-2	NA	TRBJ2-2	TGTGCCAGCAGCTTAGAGCACAACGGGGCCGGGGAGCTGTTTTTT	CASSLEHNGAGELFF
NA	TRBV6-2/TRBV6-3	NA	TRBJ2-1	TGTGCCAGCAGTTACTCATTTAGCTCCTACAATGAGCAGTTCTTC	CASSYSFSSYNEQFF
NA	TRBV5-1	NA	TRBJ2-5	TGCGCCAGCAGCTTACAGGGCCCGCAAGAGACCCAGTACTTC	CASSLQGPQETQYF
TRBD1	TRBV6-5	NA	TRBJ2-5	TGTGCCAGCAGATCAGACAGGGCTTCGGAGACCCAGTACTTC	CASRSDRASETQYF
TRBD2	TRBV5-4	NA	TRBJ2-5	TGTGCCAGCAGCACGCCCGGGACTAGCGGGGCAGAGACCCAGTACTTC	CASSTPGTSGAETQYF
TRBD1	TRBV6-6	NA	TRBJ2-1	TGTGCCAGCAGTTATAGTATCGGACAGGGGGACAATGAGCAGTTCTTC	CASSYSIGQGDNEQFF
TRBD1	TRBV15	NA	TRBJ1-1	TGTGCCACCAGCAGAGATCTCGGGACAGTGAATATGAACACTGAAGCTTTCTTT	CATSRDLGTVNMNTEAFF
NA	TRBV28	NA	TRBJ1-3	TGTGCCAGCAGTTTACTTAGCTCTGGAAACACCATATATTTT	CASSLLSSGNTIYF
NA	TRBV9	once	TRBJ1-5	TGTGCCAGCAGCTTGACGGGAACCAATCAGCCCCAGCATTTT	CASSLTGTNQPQHF
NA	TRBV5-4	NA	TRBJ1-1	TGTGCCAGCAGCTTGGGTCGGGGGGGGAACACTGAAGCTTTCTTT	CASSLGRGGNTEAFF
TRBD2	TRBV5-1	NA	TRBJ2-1	TGCGCCAGCAGCTTGGTCCTAGCGGGGGTCTCCTACAATGAGCAGTTCTTC	CASSLVLAGVSYNEQFF
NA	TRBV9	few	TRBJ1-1	TGTGCCAGCAGCCGGGCCCCAGGGTTGGGAACCGCTGAAGCTTTCTTT	CASSRAPGLGTAEAFF
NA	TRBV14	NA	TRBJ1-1	TGTGCCAGCAGCCCACAGGTGCACACTGAAGCTTTCTTT	CASSPQVHTEAFF
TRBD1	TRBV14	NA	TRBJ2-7	TGTGCCAGCAGCTCCTGGGACAGGGGCCTCTACGAGCAGTACTTC	CASSSWDRGLYEQYF
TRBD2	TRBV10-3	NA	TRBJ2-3	TGTGCCATCACAATAAGCGGGGGTGGCACAGATACGCAGTATTTT	CAITISGGGTDTQYF
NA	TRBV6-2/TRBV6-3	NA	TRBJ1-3	TGTGCCAGCAGTTACTCCAGAACTGGAAACACCATATATTTT	CASSYSRTGNTIYF
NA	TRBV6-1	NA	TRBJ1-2	TGTGCCAGCAGTGAAGACAAGATATATGGCTACACCTTC	CASSEDKIYGYTF
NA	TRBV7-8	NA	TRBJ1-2	TGTGCCAGCAGCGTATGGGGGGGCGCATATGGCTACACCTTC	CASSVWGGAYGYTF
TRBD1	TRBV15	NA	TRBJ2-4	TGTGCCACCAGCCGGCGGAAGGGGGCTGACATTCAGTACTTC	CATSRRKGADIQYF
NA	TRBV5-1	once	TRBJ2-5	TGCGCCAGCAGCTTGGGGAAAGGGCGGGGGACCCAGTACTTC	CASSLGKGRGTQYF
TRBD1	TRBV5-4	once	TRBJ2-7	TGTGCCAGCAGCCAAGGGACAGGGCGAACCTACGAGCAGTACTTC	CASSQGTGRTYEQYF
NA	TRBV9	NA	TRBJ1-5	TGTGCCAGCAGCCCCCGTGGGGGCGCGGAGCAGCCCCAGCATTTT	CASSPRGGAEQPQHF
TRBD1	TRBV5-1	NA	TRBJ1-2	TGCGCCAGCAGCTTTGGGACAGGGGATCACTATGGCTACACCTTC	CASSFGTGDHYGYTF
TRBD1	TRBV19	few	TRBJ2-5	TGTGCCAGTAGTATAGCCGCACAGGGGGCAGAGACCCAGTACTTC	CASSIAAQGAETQYF
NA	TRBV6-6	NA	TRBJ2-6	TGTGCCAGCAGTTTGTCAGGGGCATCTGGGGCCAACGTCCTGACTTTC	CASSLSGASGANVLTF
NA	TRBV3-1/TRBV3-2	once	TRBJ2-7	TGTGCCAGCAGCTTGGCCTTTTCCTACGAGCAGTACTTC	CASSLAFSYEQYF
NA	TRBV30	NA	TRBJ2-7	TGTGCCTGGAGCAACTCCTACGAGCAGTACTTC	CAWSNSYEQYF
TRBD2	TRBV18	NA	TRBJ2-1	TGTGCCAGCTCACCAGAGCGGGGGGGCTATGAGCAGTTCTTC	CASSPERGGYEQFF
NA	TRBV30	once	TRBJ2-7	TGTGCCTGGAGGCAGGACAGATCCTACGAGCAGTACTTC	CAWRQDRSYEQYF
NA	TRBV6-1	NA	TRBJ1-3	TGTGCCAGCAGTGAAGGGGGCGGTGGAAACACCATATATTTT	CASSEGGGGNTIYF
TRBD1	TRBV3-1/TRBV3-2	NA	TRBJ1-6	TGTGCCAGCAGCCAAGGAGGGGGCTGGAATTCACCCCTCCACTTT	CASSQGGGWNSPLHF
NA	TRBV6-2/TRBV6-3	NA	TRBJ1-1	TGTGCCAGCAGTTACTACGGGGACACTGAAGCTTTCTTT	CASSYYGDTEAFF
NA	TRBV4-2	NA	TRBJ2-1	TGTGCCAGCAGGCCCCAACTAGCTCCTATCCAGGGGCAGTTCTTC	CASRPQLAPIQGQFF